This T cell receptor beta chain is from a study of Tregs in tolerant kidney transplant recipients. Notes on the study in general: For some patients, primers changed over time, blocking nucleotide-level comparison. Activated donor B cell expansion appeared to reveal the most relevant donor-specific TCRbeta repertoire. Biological reproducibility was not directly addressed, but technical replication error appeared minimal.

The germline gives CDR1 KGHSH, CDR2 LQKENI. V shed 2 bases and J shed 1 base, with 9 bases lying between them. CDR3 length: 15 amino acids. With respect to this clone: Its antigen remains unknown.

TCRdb keeps only in-frame clones here, not all; method: immunoSEQ multiplex PCR. This sample has tens of thousands of clones; 91% occur once, and the top ten carry 1.5% to 2%. Recipients received nonmyeloablative bone marrow transplants from related graft donors, with transient mixed chimerism. Unstimulated Tregs (CD4+CD25+CD127-) and CD4+CD25- non-Tregs were sorted from PBMCs. The starting material was CD4+ T cells from blood (PBMCs), obtained 24 months after the transplant. This sequence was found in a human patient who received a combined kidney and bone marrow transplant. Some T cells here may be from the graft donor. The chain employs TRBV18 and TRBJ2-1; D is perhaps TRBD2 (6 bases). The CDR3: CASSPVGGSYNEQFF. The CDR3 bases are TGTGCCAGCTCACCAGTAGGAGGGTCCTACAATGAGCAGTTCTTC. The whole variable domain, filled in from reference TRBV18 and TRBJ2-1, reads NAGVMQNPRHLVRRRGQEARLRCSPMKGHSHVYWYRQLPEEGLKFMVYLQKENIIDESGMPKERFSAEFPKEGPSILRIQQVVRGDSAAYFCASSPVGGSYNEQFFGPGTRLTVL.